The rows below give T cell receptor beta chains drawn from one sample of a study of blood T cell repertoires in COVID-19. TCRdb keeps only in-frame clones here, not all; method: immunoSEQ multiplex PCR. The data contain more than 80,000 clones, 87% of them singletons. Input material: peripheral blood. All receptors derive from a woman aged 55-70 years with COVID-19, enrolled during active disease. Each CDR3 is given with its conserved first and last residue. Fields, in order: D gene, clone size, J gene, V gene, CDR3 DNA, CDR3 protein. The D gene is left open where the match is weak. Clone size is shown for a subset of rows, as once, few, many or a class of expanded clone.

d_call: .; clone_size: .; j_call: TRBJ2-3; v_call: TRBV7-9; cdr3_nt: TGTGCCAGCAACGCGCGGGCGACAGATACGCAGTATTTT; cdr3_aa: CASNARATDTQYF
d_call: .; clone_size: .; j_call: TRBJ1-2; v_call: TRBV5-5; cdr3_nt: TGTGCCAGCAGCTTGGAGGGGAAAGCTAACTATGGCTACACCTTC; cdr3_aa: CASSLEGKANYGYTF
d_call: .; clone_size: .; j_call: TRBJ1-2; v_call: TRBV9; cdr3_nt: TGTGCCAGCAGCGTAGCCAGGATAGCTAACTATGGCTACACCTTC; cdr3_aa: CASSVARIANYGYTF
d_call: .; clone_size: .; j_call: TRBJ2-2; v_call: TRBV18; cdr3_nt: TGTGCCAGCTCTCGGGTGGTCGGGGAGCTGTTTTTT; cdr3_aa: CASSRVVGELFF
d_call: .; clone_size: .; j_call: TRBJ2-7; v_call: TRBV6-5; cdr3_nt: TGTGCCAGCAGACCAACAGGGTCCGACGAGCAGTACTTC; cdr3_aa: CASRPTGSDEQYF
d_call: .; clone_size: .; j_call: TRBJ1-3; v_call: TRBV6-2/TRBV6-3; cdr3_nt: TGTGCCAGCAGTTACATCCCGCCAGGCCACTCTGGAAACACCATATATTTT; cdr3_aa: CASSYIPPGHSGNTIYF
d_call: TRBD1; clone_size: .; j_call: TRBJ1-5; v_call: TRBV19; cdr3_nt: TGTGCCAGTAGTAACACAGGGGGTAGCAATCAGCCCCAGCATTTT; cdr3_aa: CASSNTGGSNQPQHF
d_call: TRBD1; clone_size: .; j_call: TRBJ2-2; v_call: TRBV5-5; cdr3_nt: TGTGCCAGCAGCTTTAGGTCAATAGGACAGGGGATTAACGGGGAGCTGTTTTTT; cdr3_aa: CASSFRSIGQGINGELFF
d_call: TRBD1; clone_size: .; j_call: TRBJ1-2; v_call: TRBV30; cdr3_nt: TGTGCCTGGAGTCTGACAGGGTATGGCTACACCTTC; cdr3_aa: CAWSLTGYGYTF
d_call: .; clone_size: .; j_call: TRBJ1-1; v_call: TRBV18; cdr3_nt: TGTGCCAGCTCACCTTGGGCGAACACTGAAGCTTTCTTT; cdr3_aa: CASSPWANTEAFF
d_call: .; clone_size: .; j_call: TRBJ2-2; v_call: TRBV19; cdr3_nt: TGTGCCAGTAGTATCGGAAGCGGGCGGGGGGAGCTGTTTTTT; cdr3_aa: CASSIGSGRGELFF
d_call: .; clone_size: once; j_call: TRBJ2-7; v_call: TRBV15; cdr3_nt: TGTGCCACCAGCAATATGTACGAGCAGTACTTC; cdr3_aa: CATSNMYEQYF
d_call: .; clone_size: few; j_call: TRBJ2-5; v_call: TRBV7-2; cdr3_nt: TGTGCCAGCAGCTTATGGACAGAGAAAGAGACCCAGTACTTC; cdr3_aa: CASSLWTEKETQYF
d_call: .; clone_size: .; j_call: TRBJ1-5; v_call: TRBV6-5; cdr3_nt: TGTGCCAGCAGCGAGACAGGTTATAGCAATCAGCCCCAGCATTTT; cdr3_aa: CASSETGYSNQPQHF
d_call: .; clone_size: .; j_call: TRBJ1-3; v_call: TRBV9; cdr3_nt: TGTGCCAGCAGCTCCACATGGGGGGATGGAAACACCATATATTTT; cdr3_aa: CASSSTWGDGNTIYF
d_call: .; clone_size: once; j_call: TRBJ2-5; v_call: TRBV20-1; cdr3_nt: TGCAGTGCTAGAGATGACAGAAGTCCGTACTTC; cdr3_aa: CSARDDRSPYF
d_call: TRBD2; clone_size: .; j_call: TRBJ2-1; v_call: TRBV6-1; cdr3_nt: TGTGCCAGCAGTGGAGCGGGGGGTCATTACAATGAGCAGTTCTTC; cdr3_aa: CASSGAGGHYNEQFF
d_call: .; clone_size: .; j_call: TRBJ2-4; v_call: TRBV11-2; cdr3_nt: TGTGCCAGCAGCTTTGCCCGGGGGTTGGCCAAAAACATTCAGTACTTC; cdr3_aa: CASSFARGLAKNIQYF